This passage covers 14 T cell receptor beta chains from one sample sequenced in a study of cytomegalovirus exposure and HLA in healthy donors. Researchers ran the PCR with 60 Vbeta and 13 Jbeta primers. Profiling relied on immunoSEQ multiplex PCR, and the TCRdb table lists in-frame clones only, not all of them. The sample shows fewer than 60,000 clones, around three fifths of them seen only once. Material for sequencing was PBMCs. The receptors were gathered from a human donor in good health.

This clone has just one count. V is TRBV7-9 and J is TRBJ1-2; 7 bases are a match to TRBD1. V lost 5 bases, J lost 5 bases, and 5 bases stayed unmatched. In germline, CDR1 is SEHNR, CDR2 FQNEAQ (reference sequence). This CDR3 has 13 residues. The CDR3 sequence is CASSRGTAYGYTF. The CDR3 nucleotides are TGTGCCAGCAGCCGCGGGACAGCTTATGGCTACACCTTC.

V usage is TRBV6-1 and J usage is TRBJ1-2; TRBD1 matches at 7 bases. Germline loops: CDR1 MNHNS, CDR2 SASEGT. CDR3 size: 13 residues. The junction had 8 bases not matched to a gene; V was cut back by 5 bases and J by 8 bases. CDR3 sequence: CASSSQGLGGYTF. The CDR3 DNA reads TGTGCCAGCAGTTCACAGGGGTTAGGGGGCTACACCTTC.

V and J are TRBV30 and TRBJ2-4; D is perhaps TRBD2 (7 bases). V dropped 3 bases and J dropped 0 bases, with 27 bases sitting between them. Germline assignment: CDR1 GTSNPN and CDR2 SVGIG (reference sequence). This CDR3 contains 20 residues. The CDR3 DNA reads as TGTGCCTGGAGCGACAAGCGGGACACCTATCCAGCACTAGCCAAAAACATTCAGTACTTC. Protein: CAWSDKRDTYPALAKNIQYF.

This chain joins TRBV4-2 and TRBJ1-2, with 10 bases fitting TRBD1. Germline trimming cut 3 bases from V and 7 bases from J; bases unmatched to any gene: 5. From germline, CDR1 is LGHNA and CDR2 YNFKEQ. There are 14 residues in the CDR3. The CDR3 nucleotides are TGTGCCAGCAGCCACCCCGGACAGGGGGGTGGCTACACCTTC. This codes for CASSHPGQGGGYTF.

The V call is TRBV30, the J call TRBJ2-5; 11 positions match TRBD2. The DNA matches TRBJ2-7 better at its end, which makes the J call doubtful. The germline V gene has CDR1 GTSNPN and CDR2 SVGIG (reference sequence). The CDR3 sequence is 16 residues long. CDR3 DNA: TGTGCCTGGAGTGTAATCGGACTAGCGGGTGTGTACGAGCAGTACTTC. Its translation is CAWSVIGLAGVYEQYF.

The rearrangement joins TRBV20-1 to TRBJ1-1; D gene uncertain. Germline CDR1 and CDR2: DFQATT and SNEGSKA (reference sequence). Trimming left V 3 bases short and J 4 bases short, with 6 bases between. The CDR3 is 11 residues long. This CDR3 reads CSARRVTEAFF. The CDR3 DNA is TGCAGTGCTAGGAGGGTCACTGAAGCTTTCTTT.

The sample holds a few counts of this clone. The chain has TRBV5-1 and TRBJ1-4, with unresolved D. CDR3 length: 14 residues. CDR1 is SGHRS and CDR2 is YFSETQ in the germline V gene. Trimming shortened V by 5 bases and J by 7 bases, and 15 bases separated the two germline ends. The CDR3 sequence: CASSSGFNGEKLFF. In DNA form, the CDR3 reads TGCGCCAGCAGTTCGGGTTTTAACGGTGAAAAACTGTTTTTT.

The V gene is TRBV25-1, the J gene TRBJ2-5, with D maybe TRBD1 (5 bases). The germline V and J ends were trimmed by 5 bases and 1 base, with 8 bases remaining between them. The CDR3 loop spans 13 amino acids. The V gene's germline CDR1 is MGHDK and CDR2 SYGVNS. This chain's CDR3 is CASSWGTQETQYF. Written as DNA, the CDR3 is TGTGCCAGCAGTTGGGGCACCCAAGAGACCCAGTACTTC.

The V gene is TRBV7-2, the J gene TRBJ1-2; 8 nucleotides match TRBD1. CDR3 length: 14 amino acids. After removal of 6 bases from V and 8 bases from J, the junction contained 11 bases not matched to a gene. Per germline, CDR1 SGHTA and CDR2 FQGNSA. The CDR3 nucleotides are TGTGCCAGCAGTTATACGGACAGGGCCTGGGGCTACACCTTC. This encodes CASSYTDRAWGYTF.

In its sample, this clone was seen a few times. The DNA of the CDR3 is TGCGCCAGCAGCTTGGGTGGGGCGGCTAATGAAAAACTGTTTTTT. Protein sequence: CASSLGGAANEKLFF. The V gene is TRBV5-1, the J gene TRBJ1-4; a possible D gene is TRBD1 (5 bases). V shed 0 bases and J shed 3 bases, with 9 bases lying between them. Germline V gene data show CDR1 as SGHRS and CDR2 as YFSETQ. CDR3 length: 15 amino acids.

J is TRBJ1-1 and V is TRBV7-3; TRBD1 is a possible D gene (5 bases). The germline gives CDR1 SGHTA, CDR2 FQGTGA. V dropped 1 base and J dropped 0 bases, with 6 bases sitting between them. CDR3 size: 14 residues. DNA of the CDR3: TGTGCCAGCAGCTTAAGGGGCATGAACACTGAAGCTTTCTTT. Amino acids: CASSLRGMNTEAFF.

The rearrangement links TRBV5-1 to TRBJ1-6, with no clear D. This CDR3 region has 15 residues. Trimming left V 0 bases short and J 8 bases short, with 12 bases between. Per the germline V gene, CDR1 is SGHRS and CDR2 is YFSETQ. The CDR3 region has the DNA TGCGCCAGCAGCTTGGGCCTGAGAGACTATTCACCCCTCCACTTT. Its protein product is CASSLGLRDYSPLHF.

The chain links TRBV5-6 to TRBJ2-5, with 9 bases fitting TRBD1. The J call may not be correct, given that the DNA end is closer to TRBJ2-7. This CDR3 contains 15 residues. Per germline, CDR1 SGHDT and CDR2 YYEEEE. CDR3 coding DNA: TGTGCCAGCAGCTTGGCGGGGACAGGGAGCTACGAGCAGTACTTC. The encoded protein is CASSLAGTGSYEQYF.

J is TRBJ1-6 and V is TRBV10-3; D is perhaps TRBD1 (5 bases). V dropped 0 bases and J dropped 10 bases, with 16 bases sitting between them. The length of the CDR3 is 16 residues. In germline, CDR1 is ENHRY, CDR2 SYGVKD. The CDR3: CAISESGGGVGSPLHF. Written as DNA, the CDR3 is TGTGCCATCAGTGAGTCGGGGGGGGGAGTCGGCTCACCCCTCCACTTT.